Listed here are 14 T cell receptor beta chains from one sample, sequenced in a study of regulatory T cells in long-lasting Graves disease. Building the TCR beta libraries relied on iRepertoire HTBI primers, and CDR3 regions underwent Arm-PCR. TCRdb re-called the multiplex PCR reads through MiXCR, storing one row per CDR3 protein. Of more than 350,000 distinct CDR3 sequences in the sample, roughly a fifth were seen once. Time point described: persistent/refractory GD, antithyroid drugs over 5 years with positive TRAb. Isolated PBMC RNA provided the starting material for the TCR library. The starting material was peripheral blood mononuclear cells (PBMCs), obtained when the disease was refractory, from a patient treated with antithyroid drugs. These receptors originate from a female donor with Graves disease.

V usage is TRBV2 and J usage is TRBJ2-1; the match to TRBD2 covers 13 bases. Germline V CDR1 and CDR2: SNHLY, FYNNEI. The ends lost 1 base at V and 8 bases at J; junction bases unmatched: 2. The CDR3 consists of 15 residues. The CDR3 is CASSEGTSGSDEQFF. CDR3 DNA: TGTGCCAGCAGTGAAGGGACTAGCGGGAGTGATGAGCAGTTCTTC.

This clonotype was counted only a few times. One end of the junction does not line up with germline, which may come from a read error. The rearrangement joins TRBV7-3 to TRBJ1-1, with D possibly being TRBD1 (5 bases). The CDR3 runs to 14 residues. Germline loops: CDR1 SGHTA, CDR2 FQGTGA. The CDR3 loop is CASSTEMGETEALF. Written as DNA, the CDR3 is TGTGCCAGCAGCACCGAAATGGGGGAGACTGAAGCTCTCTTT.

The chain employs TRBV29-1 and TRBJ1-1; possible D gene TRBD1, 5 bases. Germline V gene sequence: CDR1 SQVTM, CDR2 ANQGSEA. The length of the CDR3 is 10 residues. V was pared by 7 bases and J by 4 bases, with 7 bases between. CDR3 in DNA: TGCAGCGGTGGGGGCACTGAAGCTTTCTTT. Its translation is CSGGGTEAFF.

This clonotype appeared many times. This chain links TRBV20-1 with TRBJ2-5, with 11 bases identical to TRBD2. After removal of 5 bases from V and 5 bases from J, the junction contained 13 bases not matched to a gene. The CDR3 is 16 residues long. Germline CDR1 reads DFQATT; CDR2 reads SNEGSKA (reference sequence). In DNA form, the CDR3 reads TGCAGTGCTCGGGGGCGACTAGCGGGATTGGGGGAGACCCAGTACTTC. Residues: CSARGRLAGLGETQYF.

V and J are TRBV6-1 and TRBJ2-1; 11 bases are a match to TRBD1. CDR3 length: 16 amino acids. The germline CDR1 and CDR2 sequences are MNHNS and SASEGT. The V gene end was trimmed by 4 bases and the J gene end by 2 bases; junction bases not matched to a gene: 4. The CDR3 bases are TGTGCCAGCAGTGGCCGGGACAGGGGGACCTACAATGAGCAGTTCTTC. It specifies CASSGRDRGTYNEQFF.

This clonotype was seen only a few times. At one end the junction does not follow the germline gene, possibly because of a read error. The chain uses TRBV10-3 and TRBJ2-5; D remains unclear. Germline V gene sequence: CDR1 ENHRY, CDR2 SYGVKD. The CDR3 loop spans 13 amino acids. CDR3 DNA: TGTGCCGTCAGTGTCGACTCAAAAGAGACCCAGTACTTC. It encodes CAVSVDSKETQYF.

This chain uses TRBV7-6 with TRBJ2-7, with D perhaps TRBD1 (5 bases). This CDR3 has 12 residues. Germline CDR1 SGHVS, CDR2 FNYEAQ. Trimming pared 5 bases from V and 5 bases from J, leaving 10 bases between. CDR3 protein: CASSHGHDEQYF. DNA for the CDR3: TGTGCCAGCAGCCACGGACATGACGAGCAGTACTTC.

This clonotype was seen many times. J is TRBJ2-7 and V is TRBV19, with D hard to call. The CDR3 totals 14 residues. The germline V gene encodes CDR1 LNHDA and CDR2 SQIVND (reference sequence). V lost 3 bases and J lost 0, with 9 bases in between. DNA of the CDR3: TGTGCCAGTAGTATTGCTGAGAGCTCCTACGAGCAGTACTTC. This encodes CASSIAESSYEQYF.

The chain couples TRBV6-1 to TRBJ2-7; D is perhaps TRBD2 (5 bases). CDR3 length equals 14 residues. Trimming removed 4 bases at V and 0 bases at J, with 10 bases between. Looked up from germline, CDR1 is MNHNS and CDR2 is SASEGT. DNA for the CDR3: TGTGCCAGCAGTGGCCGGGGAGCCTCCTACGAGCAGTACTTC. Translation: CASSGRGASYEQYF.

This clonotype has just a few counts. The V and J genes are TRBV20-1 and TRBJ1-4; a possible D gene is TRBD1 (5 bases). The V end was cut by 6 bases, the J end by 2 bases, with 19 bases between. There are 16 residues in the CDR3. The germline gives CDR1 DFQATT, CDR2 SNEGSKA (reference sequence). DNA for the CDR3: TGCAGTGCCATAGACGTCAGGAGGGGCACTAATGAAAAACTGTTTTTT. Its protein is CSAIDVRRGTNEKLFF.

The chain carries TRBV7-2 and TRBJ1-1, with D tentatively TRBD1 (5 bases). Trimming left V 1 base short and J 3 bases short, with 15 bases between. The germline V gene has CDR1 SGHTA and CDR2 FQGNSA. The CDR3 totals 16 residues. The CDR3 DNA reads TGTGCCAGCAGCTTAGTAGGAGGGGTCGGGGACACTGAAGCTTTCTTT. Translating it yields CASSLVGGVGDTEAFF. Filled out from reference TRBV7-2 and TRBJ1-1, the complete variable domain reads GAGVSQSPSNKVTEKGKDVELRCDPISGHTALYWYRQSLGQGLEFLIYFQGNSAPDKSGLPSDRFSAERTGGSVSTLTIQRTQQEDSAVYLCASSLVGGVGDTEAFFGQGTRLTVV.

The sample holds many counts of this clonotype. V and J are TRBV7-9 and TRBJ1-6; 9 bases are shared with TRBD1. Germline lookup yields CDR1 SEHNR and CDR2 FQNEAQ (reference sequence). V shed 4 bases and J 7 bases; nucleotides not matched to a gene: 5. This CDR3 has 15 amino acids. The CDR3 DNA sequence: TGTGCCAGCAGCTCAACCGGGACAGGGAATTCACCCCTCCACTTT. It yields the protein CASSSTGTGNSPLHF.

The genes are TRBV6-1 and TRBJ1-3, with D possibly TRBD1 on 6 matching bases. V lost 11 bases to trimming and J lost 1 base, with 15 bases between them. This CDR3 comprises 14 residues. Germline V gene lookup returns CDR1 MNHNS and CDR2 SASEGT. CDR3 nucleotide sequence: TGTGCCTCTGGGGGCCGGGAGTCTGGAAACACCATATATTTT. Its protein product is CASGGRESGNTIYF.

This clonotype showed up many times. The rearrangement joins TRBV19 to TRBJ1-4; TRBD1 matches at 7 bases. With V trimmed by 7 bases and J by 4 bases, 9 bases remained unmatched. CDR3 length: 15 amino acids. In germline, CDR1 is LNHDA, CDR2 SQIVND (reference sequence). The CDR3 DNA sequence: TGTGCCAGTAACTCGCCGGGACAGTTTAATGAAAAACTGTTTTTT. Translation gives CASNSPGQFNEKLFF.